This TCR beta chain was captured in a study of T cell responses to AZD1222 COVID-19 vaccine. Produced via immunoSEQ multiplex PCR; TCRdb's table is partial and in-frame only. The sample records under 95,000 clones, 75% to 90% being singletons. A note on this clone: Its antigen is currently unknown.

Points from the study as a whole: Most donors were white British and more were female, and clonal diversity was possibly underestimated. In the spike-specific TCR repertoire, nearly half reportedly target unmutated variant regions.

This CDR3 region has 13 residues. J gave up 5 bases and V 6 bases, and 6 bases lay outside the gene matches. CDR1 MRHNA and CDR2 SNTAGT come from the germline V gene. The sequencing used peripheral blood, collected 28 days after the second AZD1222 dose. This receptor was obtained from an adult who received the AZD1222 COVID-19 vaccine. The chain links TRBV6-4 to TRBJ1-1, with TRBD1 identical over 7 bases. CDR3 amino acids: CASSPGTETEAFF. As DNA, the CDR3 is TGTGCCAGCAGCCCCGGGACAGAGACTGAAGCTTTCTTT.